The source of this T cell receptor beta chain is a study of naive and memory T cell subsets (dated by TCRdb to the late 2010s). About the full investigation: The study applied an open-source, UMI-based TCR alpha and beta sequencing pipeline to sorted naive and memory peripheral blood T cell subsets. RNA was DNase-treated and reverse transcribed with TCR constant-region primers, mostly using SuperScript III. The results of the functional CMV T cell responses matched the IgG serology results in every case.

This clonotype was counted a few times. The clone's antigen remains unknown. Base qualities were left out, and no much larger clone turns up one base away. Library prep was done by UMI-ligation and nested PCR. The beta constant-region primer consisted of an equimolar mixture of two oligonucleotides that together covered TRBC1 and TRBC2. The ligated cDNA went through four rounds of PCR with nested alpha and beta constant-region primers together with the SP2 primer. A single-stranded oligonucleotide bearing the SP2 primer plus a 12-nucleotide UMI was ligated onto the 3' end of the cDNA by T4 RNA ligase 1. Incubation of the ligation reaction was carried out at 16 degrees C for about 18-25 hours. PCR2 was usually performed as a SYBR Green qPCR and halted at a preset threshold so that over-amplification would not occur. Apart from the first purification, every purification step used Agencourt AMPure XP magnetic beads. Libraries were quantified by Qubit and checked on a TapeStation, where a main peak was expected near 650 bp. Sequencing of the pooled libraries was done on an Illumina MiSeq using v2 2x251 paired-end kits, which typically yielded roughly 0.95-2.1 million reads per sample. Each sample was pooled at about 4 nM, and about 5-8% PhiX was included to help cluster recognition. As for the authors' bioinformatics: Decombinator assigned V and J genes to Demultiplexor-processed FASTQ reads by tag matching, allowing a single base-pair mismatch. UMIs were used by Collapsinator to correct both sequencing errors and frequency errors arising from PCR heterogeneity. TCRs were translated and CDR3s were extracted from the conserved cysteine to the FGXG phenylalanine by CDR3Translator, with non-productive sequences being flagged. Gini, Shannon entropy and inverse Simpson indices were calculated on repertoires that had been subsampled to equal numbers of UMI-defined TCRs. Clonotype abundance distributions were fitted to a power law by maximum likelihood within the linear range. When run on a single naive CD8 sample, MIGEC and the pipeline yielded similar UMI counts, similar unique TCR numbers and similar clonal distributions. Repertoires were searched for approximately 7,000 CMV-associated CDR3 sequences compiled from VDJdb and a published dataset. Clones were called with MiXCR by TCRdb after fastp trimmed the public reads at Q25, and only in-frame beta chains were retained. Identical CDR3 proteins give one entry, which carries the most common genes and DNA. What appears here as the V and J calls and clone size reflects TCRdb's work, not the paper's. In this sample the table shows about 18,000 distinct CDR3 sequences, 8.5% to 9.5% of which occur a single time. In total, the top ten clones hold 23% of the sample.

The junction carries 9 bases between V and J, which are trimmed by 3 bases and 0 bases respectively. The CDR3 has 14 amino acids, counting the end cysteine and phenylalanine. The DNA shown is the 42-base CDR3, in frame from base 1. Sequences SGHAT (CDR1) and FQDESV (CDR2) are obtained from the germline V gene (reference sequence). Beyond this particular receptor, the publication reports: Single alpha or beta chain sequences, rather than paired alpha/beta receptors, were used to define clonotypes. Gini index rose and Shannon and inverse Simpson diversity fell from naive through CM, EM and EMRA in both CD4 and CD8 cells. TCR abundance followed a power law with an exponent that was different for naive and memory subsets but consistent across the three individuals. RNA-based TCR counts may be influenced by expression changes linked to T cell activation and differentiation. Following error correction, more than 90% of naive TCR sequences occurred only once, which made naive abundance distributions much steeper than those of memory subsets. The repertoire findings for the naive and memory subsets could not be validated against a ground truth because none was available.

Separate amplification of TCR alpha and beta chain libraries was performed from the second PCR step onward. To determine each donor's CMV status, fresh PBMCs were stimulated overnight with CMV viral lysate, and IFNgamma production from CD4+ T cells was then assessed. Miltenyi beads were used first to positively select CD4 T cells, and CD8 T cells were then positively selected from the CD4-negative fraction. After staining for CD3, CD4, CD8, CD45RA, CD27 and a live/dead dye, cells were sorted on a BD Aria II into four subsets based on CD45RA and CD27. Three healthy volunteers provided blood, and each donor's sample was split into CD4 and CD8 T cells and then further divided into four differentiation subsets. About 130 ml of peripheral blood was collected from each donor, and PBMC were isolated from the blood using Ficoll-Paque PLUS density-gradient centrifugation. Sorted cells were lysed in RLT buffer, after which RNA was extracted using a Qiagen RNeasy kit and stored at -80 degrees C.

Recombination linked TRBV11-1 to TRBJ2-7; the D gene lacks a confident call. The sequence derives from a human donor in good health. Sequencing was carried out using central memory CD8+ T cells from blood. What this sample's cell subset or site label stands for: central memory, CD45RA- CD27+. The sequenced DNA: TGTGCCAGCAGCTTTGCCAGCTCCTCCTACGAGCAGTACTTC. The resulting protein is CASSFASSSYEQYF. The CDR3 plus the reference TRBV11-1 and TRBJ2-7 genes for the other parts give the full variable domain: EAEVAQSPRYKITEKSQAVAFWCDPISGHATLYWYRQILGQGPELLVQFQDESVVDDSQLPKDRFSAERLKGVDSTLKIQPAELGDSAMYLCASSFASSSYEQYFGPGTRLTVT.